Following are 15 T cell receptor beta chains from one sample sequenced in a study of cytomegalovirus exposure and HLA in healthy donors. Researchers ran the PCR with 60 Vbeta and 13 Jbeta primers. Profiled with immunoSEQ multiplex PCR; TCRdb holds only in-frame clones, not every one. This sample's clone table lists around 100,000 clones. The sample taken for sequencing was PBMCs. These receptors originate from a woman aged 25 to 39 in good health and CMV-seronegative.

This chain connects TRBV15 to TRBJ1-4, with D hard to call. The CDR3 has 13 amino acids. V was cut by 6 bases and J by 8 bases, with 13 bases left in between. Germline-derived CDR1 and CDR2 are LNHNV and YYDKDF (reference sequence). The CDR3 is CATSPPPREKLFF. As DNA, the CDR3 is TGTGCCACCAGTCCCCCGCCTCGGGAAAAACTGTTTTTT.

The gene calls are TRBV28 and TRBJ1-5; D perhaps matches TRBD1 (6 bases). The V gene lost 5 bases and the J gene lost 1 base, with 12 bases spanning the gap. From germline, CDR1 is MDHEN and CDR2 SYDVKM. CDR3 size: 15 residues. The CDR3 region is CASSPTGLSNQPQHF. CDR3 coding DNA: TGTGCCAGCAGTCCAACAGGGTTGAGCAATCAGCCCCAGCATTTT.

CDR3: CASSQENGSGYTF. Here the CDR3 DNA reads TGCGCCAGCAGCCAAGAGAATGGCAGTGGCTACACCTTC. The chain uses TRBV4-1 and TRBJ1-2; D is unresolved. This CDR3 is 13 amino acids long. V was shortened by 0 bases and J by 7 bases, with 9 bases between the two germline ends. CDR1 is MGHRA, CDR2 YSYEKL, per germline.

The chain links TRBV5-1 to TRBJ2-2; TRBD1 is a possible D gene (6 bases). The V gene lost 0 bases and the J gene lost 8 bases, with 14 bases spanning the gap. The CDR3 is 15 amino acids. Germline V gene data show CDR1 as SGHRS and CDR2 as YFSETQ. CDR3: CASSLASQGQGELFF. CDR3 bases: TGCGCCAGCAGCTTGGCCTCGCAGGGGCAAGGGGAGCTGTTTTTT. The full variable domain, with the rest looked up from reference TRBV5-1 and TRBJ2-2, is KAGVTQTPRYLIKTRGQQVTLSCSPISGHRSVSWYQQTPGQGLQFLFEYFSETQRNKGNFPGRFSGRQFSNSRSEMNVSTLELGDSALYLCASSLASQGQGELFFGEGSRLTVL.

The CDR3 DNA is TGTGCCACCAGCAGATCTAGCGGAGGGGGATACGAGCAGTACTTC. Protein: CATSRSSGGGYEQYF. The chain combines TRBV15 with TRBJ2-7; maybe TRBD2 (7 bases). Trimming pared 2 bases from V and 4 bases from J, leaving 15 bases between. The length of the CDR3 is 15 residues. The germline V gene has CDR1 LNHNV and CDR2 YYDKDF (reference sequence).

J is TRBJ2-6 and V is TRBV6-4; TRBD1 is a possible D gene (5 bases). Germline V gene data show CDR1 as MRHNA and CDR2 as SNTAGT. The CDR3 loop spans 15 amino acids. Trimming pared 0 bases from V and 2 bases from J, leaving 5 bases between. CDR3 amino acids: CASSDSGAGANVLTF. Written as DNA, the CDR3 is TGTGCCAGCAGTGACTCAGGGGCTGGGGCCAACGTCCTGACTTTC.

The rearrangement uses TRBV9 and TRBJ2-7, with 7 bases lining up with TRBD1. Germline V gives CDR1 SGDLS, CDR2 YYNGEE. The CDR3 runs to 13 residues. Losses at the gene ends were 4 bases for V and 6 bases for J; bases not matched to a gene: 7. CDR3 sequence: CASSTGAPGEQYF. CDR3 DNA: TGTGCCAGCAGCACAGGGGCCCCCGGCGAGCAGTACTTC.

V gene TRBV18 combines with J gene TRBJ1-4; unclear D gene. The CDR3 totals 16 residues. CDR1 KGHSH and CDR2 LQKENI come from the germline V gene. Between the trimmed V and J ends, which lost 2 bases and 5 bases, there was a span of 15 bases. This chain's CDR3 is CASSPLSPGSNEKLFF. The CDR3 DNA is TGTGCCAGCTCACCATTGAGCCCAGGCTCAAATGAAAAACTGTTTTTT.

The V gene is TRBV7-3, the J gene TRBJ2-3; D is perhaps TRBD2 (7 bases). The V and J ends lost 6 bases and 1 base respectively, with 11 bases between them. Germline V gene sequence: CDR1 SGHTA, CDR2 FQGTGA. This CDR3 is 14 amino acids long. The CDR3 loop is CASSRGGGTDTQYF. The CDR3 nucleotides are TGTGCCAGCAGTCGAGGGGGGGGCACAGATACGCAGTATTTT.

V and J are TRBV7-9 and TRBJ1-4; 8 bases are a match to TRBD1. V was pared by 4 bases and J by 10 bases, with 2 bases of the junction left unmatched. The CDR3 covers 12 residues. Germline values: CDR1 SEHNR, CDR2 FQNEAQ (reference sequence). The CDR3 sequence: CASSSDRAKLFF. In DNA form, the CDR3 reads TGTGCCAGCAGCTCGGACAGGGCAAAACTGTTTTTT. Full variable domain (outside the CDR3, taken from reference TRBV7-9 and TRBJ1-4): DTGVSQNPRHKITKRGQNVTFRCDPISEHNRLYWYRQTLGQGPEFLTYFQNEAQLEKSRLLSDRFSAERPKGSFSTLEIQRTEQGDSAMYLCASSSDRAKLFFGSGTQLSVL.

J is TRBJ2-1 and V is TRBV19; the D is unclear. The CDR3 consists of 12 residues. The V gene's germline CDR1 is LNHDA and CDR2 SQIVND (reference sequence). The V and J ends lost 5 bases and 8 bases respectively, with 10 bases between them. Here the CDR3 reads CASSPSSYEQFF. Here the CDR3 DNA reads TGTGCCAGTAGTCCCTCGAGTTATGAGCAGTTCTTC. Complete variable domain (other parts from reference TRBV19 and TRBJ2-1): DGGITQSPKYLFRKEGQNVTLSCEQNLNHDAMYWYRQDPGQGLRLIYYSQIVNDFQKGDIAEGYSVSREKKESFPLTVTSAQKNPTAFYLCASSPSSYEQFFGPGTRLTVL.

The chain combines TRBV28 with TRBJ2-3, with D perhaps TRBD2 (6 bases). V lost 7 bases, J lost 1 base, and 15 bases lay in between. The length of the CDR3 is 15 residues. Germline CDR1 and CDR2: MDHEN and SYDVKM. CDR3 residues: CASTVRDSGTDTQYF. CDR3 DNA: TGTGCCAGCACCGTCCGGGACTCCGGCACAGATACGCAGTATTTT.

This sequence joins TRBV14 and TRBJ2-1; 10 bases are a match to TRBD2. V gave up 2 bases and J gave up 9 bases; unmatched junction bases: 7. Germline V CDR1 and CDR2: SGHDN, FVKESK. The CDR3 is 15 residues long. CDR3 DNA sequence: TGTGCCAGCAGCCAAAGCCTAGCGGGAGAGGTTGAGCAGTTCTTC. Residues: CASSQSLAGEVEQFF.

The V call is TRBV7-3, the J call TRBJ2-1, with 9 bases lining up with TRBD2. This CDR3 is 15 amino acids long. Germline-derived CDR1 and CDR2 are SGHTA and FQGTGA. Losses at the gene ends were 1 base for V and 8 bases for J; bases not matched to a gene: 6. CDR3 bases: TGTGCCAGCAGCTTAATAAGGACTAGCGTCCATGAGCAGTTCTTC. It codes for CASSLIRTSVHEQFF. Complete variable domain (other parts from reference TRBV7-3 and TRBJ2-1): GAGVSQTPSNKVTEKGKYVELRCDPISGHTALYWYRQSLGQGPEFLIYFQGTGAADDSGLPNDRFFAVRPEGSVSTLKIQRTERGDSAVYLCASSLIRTSVHEQFFGPGTRLTVL.

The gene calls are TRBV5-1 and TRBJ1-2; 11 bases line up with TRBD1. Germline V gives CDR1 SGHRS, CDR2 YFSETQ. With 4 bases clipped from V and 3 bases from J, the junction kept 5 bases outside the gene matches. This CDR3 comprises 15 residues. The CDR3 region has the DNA TGCGCCAGCAGCCTGGACAGGGGGCGCGACTATGGCTACACCTTC. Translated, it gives CASSLDRGRDYGYTF.